These T cell receptor beta chains were read from a single sample in a study of blood T cell repertoires in COVID-19. The repertoire was sequenced with immunoSEQ multiplex PCR; TCRdb's copy has only in-frame clones and lacks some. The repertoire includes 210,000 or so clones, 80% of them detected once, and under 4.5% sits in the top ten. The sample was PBMCs or T cells enriched from blood (not recorded which). The receptors stem from a young man with acute COVID-19. The CDR3 runs from the conserved cysteine through the conserved F or W.

TRBJ2-1	TRBV6-5	CASSQVAGGVEQFF
TRBJ1-4	TRBV30	CAWSLSSGEKLFF
TRBJ1-3	TRBV27	CASSLTGVGNTIYF
TRBJ2-5	TRBV7-9	CASSTQGPQETQYF
TRBJ1-1	TRBV5-1	CASSAPGSTEAFF
TRBJ1-5	TRBV19	CASSTAGGQPQHF
TRBJ2-7	TRBV19	CASSISISSEQYF
TRBJ1-1	TRBV25-1	CASRRMNTEAFF
TRBJ1-3	TRBV10-1	CASSDARDRKNTIYF
TRBJ1-5	TRBV5-5	CASSPRSLNSNQPQHF
TRBJ1-1	TRBV11-2	CASSLDRPTGPVNTEAFF
TRBJ2-7	TRBV9	CASSVDGTDSYEQYF
TRBJ1-6	TRBV30	CAWSVPGQGAQGSPLHF
TRBJ1-6	TRBV11-2	CASSLDPMGLSYNSPLHF
TRBJ2-3	TRBV5-1	CASSLGIAGALLADTQYF
TRBJ2-2	TRBV28	CASSLLGGRGELFF
TRBJ1-4	TRBV2	CASRMDSPTNEKLFF